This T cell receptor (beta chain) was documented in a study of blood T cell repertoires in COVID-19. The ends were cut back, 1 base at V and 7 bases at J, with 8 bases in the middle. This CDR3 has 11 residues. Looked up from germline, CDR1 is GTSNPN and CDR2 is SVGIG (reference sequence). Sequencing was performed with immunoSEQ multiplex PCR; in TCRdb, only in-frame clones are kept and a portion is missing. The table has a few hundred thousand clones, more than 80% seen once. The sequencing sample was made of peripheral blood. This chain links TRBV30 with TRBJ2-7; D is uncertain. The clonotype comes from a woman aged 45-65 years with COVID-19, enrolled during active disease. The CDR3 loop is CAWSAVVEQYF. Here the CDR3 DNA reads TGTGCCTGGAGTGCCGTCGTGGAGCAGTACTTC.